This T cell receptor beta chain was sequenced for a study of T-cell memory formation after mild COVID-19. Study summary: There were largely donor-specific TCR clusters.

One entry per CDR3 protein, called by TCRdb with MiXCR from the 5' RACE reads. The sample lists about 270,000 distinct CDR3 sequences, over 15% seen once, with around 21% in the top ten. Study-wide results and caveats: Among contracting clones, CD4+ were mainly CM/EM and CD8+ enriched in EMRA.

Trimming shortened V by 5 bases and J by 5 bases, and 15 bases separated the two germline ends. The CDR3 has 14 amino acids. The germline gives CDR1 SEHNR, CDR2 FQNEAQ (reference sequence). This clonotype was found a few times. Its specificity is not known. This chain connects TRBV7-9 to TRBJ2-5; D possibly corresponds to TRBD1 (6 bases). The TCR originated in a man younger than 30 who had mild COVID-19 (a few samples of this study predate the infection). Cell type and time point are not known. The specimen sequenced was PBMCs or a T cell subset sorted from them (not recorded which). CDR3 coding DNA: TGTGCCAGCAGCGTAGTAGGGGGTCGGGAGACCCAGTACTTC. Translated: CASSVVGGRETQYF.